Listed here is a single TCR beta chain. Its antigen specificity is not known. No quality values exist for individual bases; no much larger clone is one base distant. Library preparation employed the immunoSEQ multiplex PCR assay. TCRdb carries this immuneACCESS record with in-frame sequences only. Its versions omit some clonotypes, under half of them owing to an unresolved V gene in the studies checked, with the rest unexplained. The sample records about 70,000 clones, 90% to 95% of which are singletons. Together, the top ten hold 0.5% to 0.65% of the sample. Via the germline V gene, CDR1 is MGHRA and CDR2 YSYEKL. Compared with germline, V lacks 4 bases and J lacks 7 bases; bases without a gene match: 9. Its CDR3 holds 15 amino acids, cysteine through phenylalanine. Of all the DNA, just the CDR3 is kept, 45 bases in frame from base 1. This entry is derived from a study of T cell changes during pregnancy in multiple sclerosis (dated by TCRdb to about 2019). The study in broad terms: Changes in the T cell repertoire over the course of pregnancy were examined in this study in women with multiple sclerosis.

The chain joins TRBV4-1 to TRBJ1-5, with TRBD1 identical over 8 junction bases. This specimen consisted of peripheral blood, obtained in the third trimester of pregnancy. The sequence was collected from a female donor with multiple sclerosis, enrolled in a pregnancy study. CDR3 region: CASSLLTGVAQPQHF. The DNA is TGCGCCAGCAGCCTCCTGACAGGGGTAGCACAGCCCCAGCATTTT.